The 15 T cell receptor beta chains presented below share a single source sample, sequenced in a study of identical twins. TCRdb re-analysed the 5' RACE reads in MiXCR, keeping a single row per CDR3 protein. The sample holds under 900,000 distinct CDR3 sequences; roughly an eighth are singletons and the top ten take roughly 1.6%. These same records also appear under a second study, on yellow fever vaccine responses in identical twins.

Sequencing used PBMCs. These receptor sequences come from a woman younger than 30 in good health.

This clonotype was seen a handful of times. The rearrangement uses TRBV12-3 or TRBV12-4 and TRBJ2-2, with D maybe TRBD1 (6 bases). The CDR3 runs to 19 residues. Trimming removed 6 bases from V and 1 base from J, with 24 bases in between. CDR3 region: CASRAGTPSLVKNTGELFF. Written as DNA, the CDR3 is TGTGCCAGCAGGGCCGGGACACCCAGTTTGGTAAAGAACACCGGGGAGCTGTTTTTT.

This clonotype was counted ten times or more. The chain joins TRBV14 to TRBJ2-3, with unresolved D. With 1 base removed from V and 2 bases from J, the gap between germline ends came to 10 bases. The germline V gene encodes CDR1 SGHDN and CDR2 FVKESK. This CDR3 has 15 amino acids. The CDR3 sequence: CASSQVSSSTDTQYF. The CDR3, as DNA: TGTGCCAGCAGCCAAGTAAGCTCTTCCACAGATACGCAGTATTTT.

This clonotype was seen a few times. V and J are TRBV6-1 and TRBJ2-1; D is unresolved. The CDR3 runs 16 residues. Trimming shortened V by 6 bases and J by 2 bases, and 17 bases separated the two germline ends. Germline V CDR1 and CDR2: MNHNS, SASEGT. The CDR3 protein is CASRFDRYVAYNEQFF. Here the CDR3 DNA reads TGTGCCAGCAGATTTGACCGCTATGTGGCCTACAATGAGCAGTTCTTC.

This clonotype turned up a few times. The gene calls are TRBV20-1 and TRBJ2-1; tentative D call: TRBD1 (6 bases). The CDR3 is made up of 12 amino acids. Germline V lookup: CDR1 DFQATT, CDR2 SNEGSKA (reference sequence). V lost 4 bases and J lost 5, with 9 bases in between. The CDR3, as DNA: TGCAGTGCTACGAGACAGGACAATGAGCAGTTCTTC. Protein sequence: CSATRQDNEQFF.

The chain recombines TRBV28 with TRBJ2-2; 7 nucleotides match TRBD2. CDR3 length: 13 residues. The V and J ends lost 11 bases and 1 base, in that order; junction bases with no gene match: 4. In germline, CDR1 is MDHEN, CDR2 SYDVKM. CDR3 in amino acids: CAGASGNTGELFF. The CDR3 nucleotides are TGTGCCGGGGCTAGCGGGAACACCGGGGAGCTGTTTTTT.

V is TRBV3-1 and J is TRBJ2-5; D is possibly TRBD1 (7 bases). The CDR3 length is 20 residues. V was trimmed by 3 bases and J by 1 base, leaving 27 bases between them. In germline, CDR1 is LGHDT, CDR2 YNNKEL (reference sequence). CDR3 amino acids: CASSQRDTTKSKGAQETQYF. CDR3 DNA sequence: TGTGCCAGCAGCCAGCGGGACACAACTAAAAGCAAGGGGGCCCAAGAGACCCAGTACTTC.

This clonotype occurred a few times. J is TRBJ2-3 and V is TRBV19, with D maybe TRBD2 (6 bases). Germline V gene sequence: CDR1 LNHDA, CDR2 SQIVND (reference sequence). The V end was cut by 4 bases, the J end by 7 bases, with 18 bases between. The CDR3 consists of 15 residues. CDR3 sequence: CASSTRQGTVNTQYF. In nucleotides, the CDR3 is TGTGCCAGTAGTACCCGACAAGGGACTGTAAATACGCAGTATTTT. Complete variable domain (other parts from reference TRBV19 and TRBJ2-3): DGGITQSPKYLFRKEGQNVTLSCEQNLNHDAMYWYRQDPGQGLRLIYYSQIVNDFQKGDIAEGYSVSREKKESFPLTVTSAQKNPTAFYLCASSTRQGTVNTQYFGPGTRLTVL.

This clonotype occurred a few times. The chain recombines TRBV20-1 with TRBJ1-4; 10 bases agree with TRBD1. The CDR3 extends over 13 amino acids. V shed 1 base, J shed 8 bases, and the junction held 1 base outside the gene matches. From germline, CDR1 is DFQATT and CDR2 SNEGSKA (reference sequence). The CDR3 region is CSARGQGAEKLFF. CDR3 nucleotides: TGCAGTGCTAGAGGACAGGGGGCGGAAAAACTGTTTTTT.

The chain joins TRBV11-3 to TRBJ2-1; 7 bases match TRBD2. This CDR3 contains 14 residues. Germline-derived CDR1 and CDR2 are SGHNT and YENEEA. V trimming: 3 bases; J trimming: 4 bases; junction bases outside the gene matches: 3. The CDR3 sequence is CASSFTGLYNEQFF. For the CDR3, the DNA is TGTGCCAGCAGCTTCACGGGACTATACAATGAGCAGTTCTTC.

The chain links TRBV2 to TRBJ2-5, with 12 positions matching TRBD2. Per germline, CDR1 SNHLY and CDR2 FYNNEI. This CDR3 spans 19 amino acids. Trimming at V came to 7 bases and at J to 0 bases, leaving 15 bases not matched to a gene. CDR3 amino acids: CASTPGLAGIRIYQETQYF. The CDR3 DNA follows: TGTGCCAGCACTCCCGGACTAGCGGGGATCAGGATTTACCAAGAGACCCAGTACTTC.

The chain couples TRBV20-1 to TRBJ2-5; 13 bases align to TRBD2. CDR1 and CDR2 (germline): DFQATT, SNEGSKA (reference sequence). The V and J ends lost 6 bases and 2 bases, in that order; junction bases with no gene match: 3. The CDR3 runs to 14 residues. In nucleotides, the CDR3 is TGCAGTGCGTCGACTAGCGGGGGGCAAGAGACCCAGTACTTC. Encoded protein: CSASTSGGQETQYF.

The V and J genes are TRBV5-6 and TRBJ2-4; D is uncertain. Germline CDR1 is SGHDT and CDR2 is YYEEEE. V lost 0 bases to trimming and J lost 6 bases, with 7 bases between them. The length of the CDR3 is 13 residues. This CDR3 is CASSLEALNIQYF. DNA for the CDR3: TGTGCCAGCAGCTTGGAGGCCCTAAACATTCAGTACTTC.

This clonotype turned up a few times. The V gene is TRBV20-1, the J gene TRBJ2-5; TRBD2 agrees at 9 bases. CDR3 length: 15 amino acids. The germline CDR1 and CDR2 sequences are DFQATT and SNEGSKA (reference sequence). With V trimmed by 0 bases and J by 2 bases, 4 bases remained unmatched. The CDR3, as DNA: TGCAGTGCTAGAGATGGCGGGGGGGCGCAAGAGACCCAGTACTTC. Translating it yields CSARDGGGAQETQYF.

The rearrangement links TRBV6-5 to TRBJ2-7; D call uncertain. The CDR3 length is 15 residues. The V end was cut by 4 bases, the J end by 4 bases, with 17 bases between. CDR1 is MNHEY and CDR2 is SVGAGI in the germline V gene. The CDR3 spells CASSSGPARVYEQYF. In DNA, the CDR3 is TGTGCCAGCAGTTCTGGCCCCGCTCGGGTGTACGAGCAGTACTTC.

The rearrangement links TRBV2 to TRBJ2-7; maybe TRBD2 (6 bases). The CDR3 contains 14 residues. The germline CDR1 and CDR2 sequences are SNHLY and FYNNEI. V was clipped by 3 bases and J by 3 bases, with 12 bases between them. CDR3 nucleotide sequence: TGTGCCAGCAGTGATAGTAGCGGCTACTACGAGCAGTACTTC. It codes for CASSDSSGYYEQYF.